This entry lists 10 T cell receptor beta chains sequenced from one sample in a study of blood T cell repertoires in COVID-19. Profiled with immunoSEQ multiplex PCR; TCRdb holds only in-frame clones, not every one. The sample shows a few hundred thousand clones, 80% to 90% of them seen only once. The sequencing input was peripheral blood. Receptors originate from a woman between 65 and 79 years old with COVID-19, enrolled during active disease.

This chain joins TRBV21-1 and TRBJ1-1. TRBV21-1 is annotated as a pseudogene. The CDR3 covers 16 residues. The CDR3, as DNA: TGTGCCAGCTCGTGTTGGGGGGAAGGAAAGAACACTGAAGCTTTCTTT. Translating it yields CASSCWGEGKNTEAFF.

The chain couples TRBV4-3 to TRBJ1-2; 8 nucleotides match TRBD1. Trimming cost V 4 bases and J 4 bases; bases outside gene matches: 2. The germline gives CDR1 LGHNA, CDR2 YSLEER. The CDR3 sequence is 13 residues long. In DNA, the CDR3 is TGCGCCAGCAGCCCAGACAGGGGCTATGGCTACACCTTC. It encodes CASSPDRGYGYTF.

The chain carries TRBV2 and TRBJ2-1; 12 bases line up with TRBD2. Germline V lookup: CDR1 SNHLY, CDR2 FYNNEI. This CDR3 contains 15 residues. V gave up 6 bases and J gave up 9 bases; unmatched junction bases: 9. DNA for the CDR3: TGTGCCAGCAGGAAAATAACTAGCGGGGGGCCTGAGCAGTTCTTC. Translated: CASRKITSGGPEQFF.

V gene TRBV24-1 combines with J gene TRBJ1-4, with TRBD1 matching 7 bases. Germline CDR1 is KGHDR and CDR2 is SFDVKD. The CDR3 consists of 15 residues. Trimming at V came to 9 bases and at J to 0 bases, leaving 6 bases not matched to a gene. This chain's CDR3 is CATGQVFATNEKLFF. Written as DNA, the CDR3 is TGTGCCACCGGACAGGTTTTTGCAACTAATGAAAAACTGTTTTTT.

There are a few counts of this clone. The chain uses TRBV12-3 or TRBV12-4 and TRBJ2-1, with 7 nucleotides matching TRBD2. V was clipped by 7 bases and J by 5 bases; unmatched bases: 5. The CDR3 is 13 residues long. For the CDR3, the DNA is TGTGCCAGCACCTGGGGGACTAACAATGAGCAGTTCTTC. Protein product: CASTWGTNNEQFF.

This chain joins TRBV14 and TRBJ1-4; 7 nucleotides align to TRBD1. This CDR3 comprises 17 residues. Losses at the gene ends were 3 bases for V and 4 bases for J; bases not matched to a gene: 11. Germline V gives CDR1 SGHDN, CDR2 FVKESK. The CDR3 sequence is CASSHPALGTVNEKLFF. CDR3 nucleotides: TGTGCCAGCAGCCATCCGGCCTTGGGGACAGTTAATGAAAAACTGTTTTTT.

This clone was picked up a small number of times. The rearrangement uses TRBV7-9 and TRBJ1-3; D unclear. CDR1 is SEHNR, CDR2 FQNEAQ, per germline (reference sequence). CDR3 length: 15 residues. The V gene lost 1 base and the J gene lost 0 bases, with 7 bases spanning the gap. The CDR3 sequence is CASSLEAGSGNTIYF. CDR3 nucleotides: TGTGCCAGCAGCTTAGAAGCGGGCTCTGGAAACACCATATATTTT.

This clone showed up just a few times. Other DNA sequences in this sample translate to the same CDR3. This sequence joins TRBV5-1 and TRBJ2-2; TRBD1 agrees at 10 bases. Per the germline V gene, CDR1 is SGHRS and CDR2 is YFSETQ. This CDR3 is built from 15 residues. Germline trimming cut 2 bases from V and 5 bases from J; bases unmatched to any gene: 3. The CDR3 loop reads CASSLGTGETGELFF. Written as DNA, the CDR3 is TGCGCCAGCAGCTTAGGGACAGGGGAGACCGGGGAGCTGTTTTTT.

The chain is built from TRBV10-3 and TRBJ1-1, with D possibly TRBD1 on 5 matching bases. Germline V lookup: CDR1 ENHRY, CDR2 SYGVKD. This CDR3 is built from 15 residues. V was trimmed by 0 bases and J by 5 bases, leaving 13 bases between them. The CDR3 DNA sequence: TGTGCCATCAGTGAGTCCGCGGCAGGGCGGACTGAAGCTTTCTTT. It encodes CAISESAAGRTEAFF.

The CDR3 DNA reads as TGTGCCAGCAGCCAGTTCAACCTAGGACAGTCCTACGAGCAGTACTTC. It encodes CASSQFNLGQSYEQYF. The V gene is TRBV3-1 (or the pseudogene TRBV3-2), the J gene TRBJ2-7, with a possible D match to TRBD1 (6 bases). Trimming took off 3 bases at V and 1 base at J, with 16 bases between the two ends. CDR1 and CDR2 from the germline V gene are LGHDT and YNNKEL (reference sequence). The CDR3 runs to 16 residues.